Following are 28 T cell receptor beta chains from one sample sequenced in a study of T cell repertoires in cytomegalovirus infection. These receptors lack a known antigen. TCRdb recomputed calls from the reads with MiXCR, one row per CDR3 protein. The sample lists about 830,000 distinct CDR3 sequences; around a third were seen once. The sample here was cultured CD8+ T cells from PBMCs, taken from culture after CMV antigen stimulation. These receptors were obtained from a human donor in good health (CMV status not recorded). Some clones in this sample may be carry-over from other donors' samples.

This chain connects TRBV7-9 to TRBJ2-5; D is possibly TRBD2 (7 bases). V was pared by 7 bases and J by 1 base, with 19 bases between. Germline CDR1 and CDR2: SEHNR and FQNEAQ (reference sequence). This CDR3 spans 16 amino acids. The CDR3 bases are TGTGCCAGCATTAAGGGGGGGACTTACGCCCAAGAGACCCAGTACTTC. Translated: CASIKGGTYAQETQYF.

V is TRBV7-9 and J is TRBJ1-2; TRBD1 might be the D (6 bases). The CDR3 has 17 amino acids. V was shortened by 2 bases and J by 0 bases, with 16 bases between the two germline ends. Per germline, CDR1 SEHNR and CDR2 FQNEAQ (reference sequence). The CDR3 reads CASSLLRWQGPNYGYTF. The CDR3 DNA is TGTGCCAGCAGCTTACTCAGGTGGCAGGGGCCTAACTATGGCTACACCTTC.

This clonotype was recorded at least ten times. The chain joins TRBV7-3 to TRBJ1-1; D is ambiguous. Trimming stripped 1 base from V and 8 bases from J, with 11 bases between. The CDR3 has 13 amino acids. Germline CDR1 is SGHTA and CDR2 is FQGTGA. The CDR3 sequence: CASSLKPAGEAFF. In DNA form, the CDR3 reads TGTGCCAGCAGCTTAAAACCGGCGGGCGAAGCTTTCTTT.

This clonotype was seen a few times. The chain uses TRBV18 and TRBJ1-1; D remains ambiguous. The germline CDR1 and CDR2 sequences are KGHSH and LQKENI. CDR3 length equals 12 residues. The V gene lost 4 bases and the J gene lost 6 bases, with 9 bases spanning the gap. The chain's CDR3 is CASSRDWAEAFF. CDR3 bases: TGTGCCAGCTCACGAGACTGGGCTGAAGCTTTCTTT.

The chain recombines TRBV4-2 with TRBJ1-1; D not certain. Germline lookup yields CDR1 LGHNA and CDR2 YNFKEQ. The CDR3 runs to 14 residues. V gave up 4 bases and J gave up 1 base, with 10 bases separating them. CDR3 bases: TGTGCCAGCAGCCCTCCCTTAGAGAACACTGAAGCTTTCTTT. It specifies CASSPPLENTEAFF.

The chain carries TRBV6-2 or TRBV6-3 and TRBJ2-1; D not certain. Germline V lookup: CDR1 MNHEY, CDR2 SVGEGT. The CDR3 covers 14 residues. V lost 2 bases and J lost 2, with 7 bases in between. The CDR3, as DNA: TGTGCCAGCAGTTACGGTCTTACCTACAATGAGCAGTTCTTC. Translating gives CASSYGLTYNEQFF.

In the case of this clonotype: This sequence may be a read error, since a much larger clone differs from it by one base. This chain links TRBV12-3 or TRBV12-4 with TRBJ1-4; D call uncertain. The CDR3 has 12 residues. The CDR3 is CARSLSGEKLFF. The CDR3 DNA follows: TGTGCCAGAAGTTTATCCGGGGAAAAACTGTTTTTT.

In this sample, this clonotype turned up many times. The genes are TRBV12-3 or TRBV12-4 and TRBJ2-2; 9 bases fit TRBD1. The CDR3 has 18 amino acids. Germline trimming cut 3 bases from V and 3 bases from J; bases unmatched to any gene: 11. CDR3 in DNA: TGTGCCAGCAGTTTTTCTTTAATACGACAGGGGGACACCGGGGAGCTGTTTTTT. Its protein is CASSFSLIRQGDTGELFF.

Worth noting for this clonotype: A read error may explain this, as a much larger clone is one base away. The chain couples TRBV7-2 to TRBJ1-5; unclear D gene. Germline V gene data show CDR1 as SGHTA and CDR2 as FQGNSA. The CDR3 spans 16 residues. Trimming cost V 1 base and J 3 bases, with 13 bases left between them. The CDR3 reads CASSLDLWGDNQPQHF. For the CDR3, the DNA is TGTGCCAGCAGCTTAGATCTGTGGGGAGACAATCAGCCCCAGCATTTT.

The chain recombines TRBV7-9 with TRBJ2-1; D uncertain. This CDR3 contains 15 residues. V shed 5 bases and J shed 5 bases, with 16 bases lying between them. CDR1 is SEHNR, CDR2 FQNEAQ, per germline (reference sequence). Here the CDR3 reads CASSGFGGTNNEQFF. The CDR3 DNA reads as TGTGCCAGCAGCGGATTTGGCGGCACCAACAATGAGCAGTTCTTC.

This clonotype was found a few times. The genes are TRBV7-2 and TRBJ2-5; 8 bases agree with TRBD2. The CDR3 is 15 amino acids. The germline CDR1 and CDR2 sequences are SGHTA and FQGNSA. V shed 5 bases and J 5 bases; nucleotides not matched to a gene: 10. The DNA for the CDR3 is TGTGCCAGCAGCGACCCGGGGGGGTCGGGCGAGACCCAGTACTTC. It specifies CASSDPGGSGETQYF.

The chain combines TRBV9 with TRBJ1-1, with 7 positions matching TRBD1. The V segment lost 1 base and the J segment 3 bases; nucleotides outside the gene matches: 12. Per germline, CDR1 SGDLS and CDR2 YYNGEE. This CDR3 is built from 17 residues. The CDR3 region has the DNA TGTGCCAGCAGCGTAAGTTTAGGGGGCAACGAGTACACTGAAGCTTTCTTT. This gives the protein CASSVSLGGNEYTEAFF.

This clonotype was seen at least ten times. The J gene is TRBJ2-1, the V gene TRBV7-9; a possible D gene is TRBD2 (5 bases). The germline gives CDR1 SEHNR, CDR2 FQNEAQ (reference sequence). The CDR3 runs 13 residues. V lost 2 bases, J lost 8 bases, and 10 bases lay in between. Written as DNA, the CDR3 is TGTGCCAGCAGCTTACTCGACGGGGATGAGCAGTTCTTC. Protein sequence: CASSLLDGDEQFF.

The V and J genes are TRBV10-1 and TRBJ1-5, with 8 positions matching TRBD1. After removal of 10 bases from V and 5 bases from J, the junction contained 7 bases not matched to a gene. The germline gives CDR1 WNHNN, CDR2 SYGVQD (reference sequence). CDR3 length: 13 residues. The CDR3 region is CAIQTGEYQPQHF. The CDR3 DNA follows: TGCGCCATCCAGACAGGGGAGTATCAGCCCCAGCATTTT.

This clonotype has just a few counts. One end of the junction varies from germline; a read error may be responsible. The chain employs TRBV7-6 and TRBJ2-1; 14 positions agree with TRBD2. Germline-derived CDR1 and CDR2 are SGHVS and FNYEAQ. This CDR3 contains 14 residues. This chain's CDR3 is CASSGTSGGDEQFF. The CDR3 DNA reads TGTGCTAGCAGCGGGACTAGCGGGGGAGATGAGCAGTTCTTC.

This clonotype was recorded at least ten times. The chain uses TRBV7-6 and TRBJ1-2; a weak D match, TRBD1 (5 bases). CDR1 and CDR2 (germline): SGHVS, FNYEAQ. The CDR3 is 13 amino acids. V gave up 3 bases and J gave up 4 bases, with 9 bases separating them. CDR3 nucleotide sequence: TGTGCCAGCAGCTTCGGGGGGGTCTATGGCTACACCTTC. This sequence encodes CASSFGGVYGYTF.

Notes on this clonotype: As the CDR3 is not closed by the conserved phenylalanine or tryptophan, this likely results from a read error. V is TRBV23-1 and J is TRBJ2-3, with D unclear. TRBV23-1 is flagged as an ORF with uncertain function. This CDR3 is built from 14 residues. V was trimmed by 6 bases and J by 6 bases, leaving 16 bases between them. The CDR3 bases are TGCGCCAGCAGACCGACACTCATATTGGATACGCAGTATTTG. Translating it yields CASRPTLILDTQYL.

In its sample, this clonotype was seen a few times. J is TRBJ2-1 and V is TRBV6-2 or TRBV6-3, with 8 bases identical to TRBD2. The germline V gene has CDR1 MNHEY and CDR2 SVGEGT. V dropped 7 bases and J dropped 4; count of bases not matched to a gene: 12. The CDR3 runs 16 residues. CDR3 bases: TGTGCCAGCACCCCCTTGGGCGGGGGGCTTTACAATGAGCAGTTCTTC. It is translated as CASTPLGGGLYNEQFF.

This chain links TRBV6-6 with TRBJ1-2; TRBD1 matches 8 bases. Germline V gene data show CDR1 as MNHNY and CDR2 as SVGAGI (reference sequence). With V trimmed by 6 bases and J by 7 bases, 16 bases remained unmatched. The CDR3 runs to 16 residues. Here the CDR3 reads CASRDISGGALVGYTF. The CDR3 coding sequence is TGTGCCAGCAGGGACATATCAGGGGGCGCGTTGGTTGGCTACACCTTC.

The table lists this clonotype with a count of one. The chain combines TRBV6-8 with TRBJ2-5; 7 bases match TRBD1. The CDR3 contains 14 residues. The junction had 9 bases not matched to a gene; V was cut back by 6 bases and J by 5 bases. Germline-derived CDR1 and CDR2 are MNHGY and SAAAGT. CDR3 nucleotides: TGTGCCAGCAGGGGACAGCGAGTAGAGGAGACCCAGTACTTC. Protein sequence: CASRGQRVEETQYF.

CDR3 coding DNA: TGTGCCAGCAGTCGGACTAGAGCGAGCTCCTACGAGCAGTACTTC. This translates into CASSRTRASSYEQYF. The V call is TRBV7-8, the J call TRBJ2-7; 7 nucleotides align to TRBD2. Germline lookup yields CDR1 SGHVS and CDR2 FQNEAQ. The length of the CDR3 is 15 residues. Losses at the gene ends were 6 bases for V and 0 bases for J; bases not matched to a gene: 8.

The J gene is TRBJ1-6, the V gene TRBV7-3; no definite D call. This CDR3 is built from 15 residues. Germline CDR1 is SGHTA and CDR2 is FQGTGA. Trimming took 2 bases from V and 7 from J, leaving 12 bases between them. The CDR3 loop is CASSLGTVPNSPLHF. As DNA, the CDR3 is TGTGCCAGCAGCTTAGGCACGGTACCAAATTCACCCCTCCACTTT.

V is TRBV14 and J is TRBJ2-1; 8 nucleotides align to TRBD1. With V trimmed by 3 bases and J by 9 bases, 1 base remained unmatched. Germline V gene lookup returns CDR1 SGHDN and CDR2 FVKESK. There are 12 residues in the CDR3. DNA of the CDR3: TGTGCCAGCAGCCATACAGGGGGTGAGCAGTTCTTC. This codes for CASSHTGGEQFF.

Relative to its sample, this clonotype is medium-sized. This chain links TRBV6-1 with TRBJ2-7, with D unclear. The ends were cut back, 6 bases at V and 2 bases at J, with 14 bases in the middle. This CDR3 has 14 amino acids. Germline CDR1 and CDR2: MNHNS and SASEGT. The CDR3 loop is CASRVEPSTYEQYV. In DNA, the CDR3 is TGTGCCAGCAGGGTGGAACCCTCGACCTACGAGCAGTACGTC.

This clonotype was counted a few times. V usage is TRBV7-9 and J usage is TRBJ2-2; weak D call: TRBD2 (6 bases). CDR3 size: 15 residues. The V end lost 5 bases, the J end lost 4 bases, and 14 bases lay between the germline ends. Germline CDR1 reads SEHNR; CDR2 reads FQNEAQ (reference sequence). The CDR3 region is CASSPPLAPTGELFF. CDR3 nucleotide sequence: TGTGCCAGCAGCCCCCCCCTAGCGCCCACCGGGGAGCTGTTTTTT.

This clonotype was observed a few times. The rearrangement uses TRBV4-3 and TRBJ1-1; D not resolved. The V gene lost 3 bases and the J gene lost 1 base, with 9 bases spanning the gap. The CDR3 covers 14 residues. Germline CDR1 LGHNA, CDR2 YSLEER. In DNA form, the CDR3 reads TGCGCCAGCAGCCAGGACTCATCGAACACTGAAGCTTTCTTT. Residues: CASSQDSSNTEAFF.

This clonotype was recorded many times. This CDR3 is CASTEQINLNTEAFF. In nucleotides, the CDR3 is TGTGCCAGTACAGAGCAGATAAACTTGAACACTGAAGCTTTCTTT. The chain links TRBV19 to TRBJ1-1, with unresolved D. Trimming shortened V by 7 bases and J by 0 bases, and 15 bases separated the two germline ends. The germline gives CDR1 LNHDA, CDR2 SQIVND (reference sequence). This CDR3 spans 15 amino acids.

This clonotype appeared many times. The DNA of the CDR3 is TGTGCCAGCAGCCTGGGGACTTTCTACACAGATACGCAGTATTTT. Its protein product is CASSLGTFYTDTQYF. The chain is built from TRBV7-8 and TRBJ2-3; a weak D match, TRBD2 (6 bases). Trimming pared 5 bases from V and 2 bases from J, leaving 14 bases between. This CDR3 is 15 amino acids long. The germline V gene has CDR1 SGHVS and CDR2 FQNEAQ. Looking up the rest from reference TRBV7-8 and TRBJ2-3 gives the full variable domain: GAGVSQSPRYKVAKRGQDVALRCDPISGHVSLFWYQQALGQGPEFLTYFQNEAQLDKSGLPSDRFFAERPEGSVSTLKIQRTQQEDSAVYLCASSLGTFYTDTQYFGPGTRLTVL.